This T cell receptor (beta chain) was obtained from a study of long-term antiretroviral therapy in people with HIV. Sequencing relied on immunoSEQ assay v3.0, run at survey level. The repertoire was sequenced with immunoSEQ multiplex PCR; TCRdb's copy has only in-frame clones and lacks some. The sample contains some 25,000 clones, roughly 85% of which appear only once. V gave up 2 bases and J gave up 5 bases; unmatched junction bases: 11. This CDR3 contains 16 residues. From germline, CDR1 is GTSNPN and CDR2 SVGIG (reference sequence). The starting material was unsorted PBMCs, obtained 1.2 years after starting antiretroviral therapy. The clonotype was recovered from a man aged 45 to 65 with HIV. The rearrangement uses TRBV30 and TRBJ2-7; 11 bases are a match to TRBD1. This CDR3 reads CAWSPGTGGRGNEQYF. The CDR3 coding sequence is TGTGCCTGGAGTCCGGGGACAGGGGGTCGGGGGAACGAGCAGTACTTC.